A selection of T cell receptor beta chains follows, all from one sample in a study of blood T cells in healthy people across ages. TCRdb passed the 5' RACE reads through MiXCR, listing each CDR3 protein once. The sample has a few hundred thousand distinct CDR3 sequences, more than 45% seen once. Sequenced input: blood. These receptors all come from a man in his 60s in good health. The CDR3 runs from the conserved cysteine through the conserved F or W. The order of the fields is D gene, V gene, J gene, clone size, CDR3 protein, CDR3 DNA. The D gene is left open where the match is weak. A row's size may be missing; if present it is once, few, many or a size class.

>TRBD1|TRBV10-3|TRBJ2-7|few
CAISEPGQGKRTYEQYF
TGTGCCATCAGTGAGCCGGGACAGGGAAAGAGGACCTACGAGCAGTACTTC
>TRBD2|TRBV20-1|TRBJ2-1|many
CSGMEGTSSYNEQFF
TGCAGTGGCATGGAAGGGACTAGCTCCTACAATGAGCAGTTCTTC
>TRBD2|TRBV20-1|TRBJ2-5|NA
CSARSRLAGVLETQYF
TGCAGTGCTAGGTCCAGACTAGCGGGAGTATTAGAGACCCAGTACTTC
>NA|TRBV5-1|TRBJ2-3|NA
CASSSRDLTDTQYF
TGCGCCAGCAGCTCCAGGGACCTCACAGATACGCAGTATTTT
>NA|TRBV14|TRBJ2-5|few
CASSQDRGETQYF
TGTGCCAGCAGCCAAGATCGTGGGGAGACCCAGTACTTC
>TRBD1|TRBV20-1|TRBJ2-1|NA
CGPEGQRDEQFF
TGCGGTCCTGAGGGACAGAGAGATGAGCAGTTCTTC
>NA|TRBV29-1|TRBJ2-4|many
CSVAYSGGVNIQYF
TGCAGCGTCGCTTATTCGGGGGGCGTAAACATTCAGTACTTC
>NA|TRBV20-1|TRBJ2-7|NA
CSASGGPYEQYF
TGCAGTGCTAGCGGGGGGCCCTACGAGCAGTACTTC
>NA|TRBV4-3|TRBJ2-3|NA
CASSQRGGTDTQYF
TGCGCCAGCAGCCAGAGGGGGGGCACAGATACGCAGTATTTT
>TRBD2|TRBV6-2/TRBV6-3|TRBJ2-7|NA
CASRDGRAPYEQYF
TGTGCCAGCAGGGACGGGAGGGCCCCGTACGAGCAGTACTTC
>TRBD1|TRBV12-3/TRBV12-4|TRBJ2-7|NA
CASDSRTGGEQYF
TGTGCCAGCGATTCCAGGACAGGGGGCGAGCAGTACTTC
>NA|TRBV20-1|TRBJ1-1|few
CSARDVGGRRTEAFF
TGCAGTGCTAGAGATGTAGGTGGTAGACGGACTGAAGCTTTCTTT
>TRBD2|TRBV7-8|TRBJ2-7|NA
CASSLRSGGAYEQYF
TGTGCCAGCAGCTTAAGGAGCGGGGGGGCCTACGAGCAGTACTTC
>NA|TRBV29-1|TRBJ2-7|few
CSALYDRLGGNEQYF
TGCAGCGCATTGTACGATCGTCTGGGGGGCAACGAGCAGTACTTC
>NA|TRBV18|TRBJ2-5|few
CASSPGYQETQYF
TGTGCCAGCTCACCAGGGTACCAAGAGACCCAGTACTTC
>NA|TRBV6-5|TRBJ2-1|large
CASRPGQTQTYNEQFF
TGTGCCAGCAGACCCGGACAGACACAGACCTACAATGAGCAGTTCTTC
>TRBD1|TRBV12-3/TRBV12-4|TRBJ1-2|few
CASSTDRVYGYTF
TGTGCCAGCAGTACGGACAGGGTCTATGGCTACACCTTC
>TRBD1|TRBV5-6|TRBJ1-2|NA
CASSPTHATGALYGYTF
TGTGCCAGCAGCCCCACCCACGCGACAGGGGCTCTATATGGCTACACCTTC
>NA|TRBV7-2|TRBJ2-1|NA
CATATGTLYNEQFF
TGTGCCACCGCTACCGGGACCCTATACAATGAGCAGTTCTTC
>NA|TRBV14|TRBJ2-1|NA
CASSQSWGEQFF
TGTGCCAGCAGCCAGTCGTGGGGTGAGCAGTTCTTC
>NA|TRBV20-1|TRBJ2-7|NA
CSASVAREQYF
TGCAGTGCTAGTGTAGCTCGCGAGCAGTACTTC
>TRBD1|TRBV20-1|TRBJ1-2|NA
CSAMLAGGDYGYTF
TGCAGTGCCATGTTGGCAGGGGGGGACTATGGCTACACCTTC
>TRBD2|TRBV7-2|TRBJ2-1|NA
CASSSGMGLGGNEQFF
TGTGCCAGCAGCTCGGGGATGGGACTAGGAGGCAATGAGCAGTTCTTC
>TRBD2|TRBV12-3/TRBV12-4|TRBJ2-3|NA
CASSPGLVHTDTQYF
TGTGCCAGCAGCCCTGGACTAGTTCACACAGATACGCAGTATTTT
>NA|TRBV6-1|TRBJ2-3|NA
CASSGLYSTDTQYF
TGTGCCAGCAGTGGTTTGTATAGCACAGATACGCAGTATTTT
>NA|TRBV12-3/TRBV12-4|TRBJ2-7|NA
CASSFYGSYEQYF
TGTGCCAGCAGTTTTTATGGCTCCTACGAGCAGTACTTC
>TRBD2|TRBV7-2|TRBJ2-1|few
CASSSPTIFSGRFSYNEQFF
TGTGCCAGCAGCTCACCGACAATATTTAGCGGGAGATTCTCCTACAATGAGCAGTTCTTC
>NA|TRBV6-1|TRBJ1-2|NA
CASSEVDSVYGYTF
TGTGCCAGCAGTGAAGTAGACAGTGTCTATGGCTACACCTTC
>NA|TRBV12-3/TRBV12-4|TRBJ1-5|NA
CAGSLDGQGDQPQHF
TGTGCCGGCAGTTTAGACGGGCAGGGCGATCAGCCCCAGCATTTT
>NA|TRBV9|TRBJ2-5|few
CASSVGTTQETQYF
TGTGCCAGCAGCGTAGGGACCACCCAAGAGACCCAGTACTTC
>NA|TRBV7-3|TRBJ2-3|few
CASSLGHLTDTQYF
TGTGCCAGCAGCTTGGGACACCTCACAGATACGCAGTATTTT
>TRBD1|TRBV20-1|TRBJ1-6|NA
CSASNRGSPLHF
TGCAGTGCTAGCAACAGGGGTTCACCCCTCCACTTT
>TRBD2|TRBV6-5|TRBJ2-7|many
CASRDTGLAGGPQYF
TGTGCCAGCAGGGATACGGGACTAGCGGGAGGGCCGCAGTACTTC
>NA|TRBV20-1|TRBJ2-7|NA
CSARRDPSSYNEQYF
TGCAGTGCTAGAAGGGACCCGAGCTCCTACAATGAGCAGTACTTC
>TRBD2|TRBV7-2|TRBJ2-3|NA
CASSSRLAVIDTQYF
TGTGCCAGCAGCTCAAGACTAGCGGTGATTGATACGCAGTATTTT
>TRBD1|TRBV28|TRBJ1-4|NA
CASNSRGLREKLFF
TGTGCCAGTAACTCCAGGGGGCTACGTGAAAAACTGTTTTTT
>NA|TRBV20-1|TRBJ1-4|NA
CSAGRDATNEKLFF
TGCAGTGCCGGCAGGGATGCAACTAATGAAAAACTGTTTTTT
>NA|TRBV27|TRBJ2-5|NA
CASKPTYGETQYF
TGTGCCAGCAAACCCACCTACGGGGAGACCCAGTACTTC
>NA|TRBV10-2|TRBJ1-2|NA
CASSESTLRDTSNYGYTF
TGCGCCAGCAGTGAGTCGACTCTAAGAGACACTAGTAACTATGGCTACACCTTC
>NA|TRBV29-1|TRBJ2-5|NA
CSVEEGTASQTQYF
TGCAGCGTTGAAGAAGGGACTGCTTCGCAGACCCAGTACTTC
>NA|TRBV20-1|TRBJ2-1|NA
CSARSGLYDEQFF
TGCAGTGCTAGATCGGGACTCTACGATGAGCAGTTCTTC
>TRBD1|TRBV15|TRBJ1-4|NA
CATSRHRGGADEEKLFF
TGTGCCACCAGCAGACACAGGGGTGGGGCAGATGAAGAAAAACTGTTTTTT
>NA|TRBV20-1|TRBJ1-2|NA
CSARDKVAVQGYTF
TGCAGTGCTAGAGATAAGGTCGCTGTTCAAGGCTACACCTTC
>TRBD2|TRBV6-6|TRBJ2-5|NA
CASSYGLAVGTQYF
TGTGCCAGCAGTTACGGACTAGCAGTTGGGACCCAGTACTTC
>NA|TRBV20-1|TRBJ2-7|NA
CSARIGRLEGEQYF
TGCAGTGCTAGAATCGGCCGGCTAGAGGGCGAGCAGTACTTC
>NA|TRBV29-1|TRBJ2-3|NA
CSVEVRGDTQYF
TGCAGCGTTGAAGTACGTGGCGATACGCAGTATTTT